This T cell receptor beta chain was sequenced during a study of T-cell memory formation after mild COVID-19. Overall study findings and caveats: Clones shrinking from day 15 to 85 showed even CD4/CD8 mixes; later expanders tilted CD4+.

Points on this clonotype: Its specificity is not known.

TCRdb re-called the 5' RACE reads with MiXCR, one entry per CDR3 protein. Among hundreds of thousands of distinct CDR3 sequences listed, around 24% were seen once. The sequencing sample was made of PBMCs or a T cell subset sorted from them (not recorded which). The sequence derives from an adult woman who had mild COVID-19 (a few samples of this study predate the infection). Cell type and time point are not known.

The DNA for the CDR3 is TGTGCCTGGAGTCCCTGGGACAGGGAAACAGATACGCAGTATTTT. This codes for CAWSPWDRETDTQYF. The chain uses TRBV30 and TRBJ2-3; 9 bases align to TRBD1. Trimming took 2 bases from V and 3 from J; bases not matched to a gene: 6. CDR1 is GTSNPN, CDR2 SVGIG, per germline (reference sequence). The CDR3 sequence is 15 residues long.